This is a list of T cell receptor beta chains from one sample in a study of T cell responses to AZD1222 COVID-19 vaccine. The data were produced by immunoSEQ multiplex PCR, yet TCRdb's version contains in-frame clones alone and is incomplete. This sample has 150,000 or so clones; approximately 90% occur once, and the top ten carry 4% to 6%. This specimen consisted of peripheral blood, obtained on day 0 of AZD1222 vaccination. Receptor source: an adult in good health. Both conserved end residues are part of each CDR3. A D gene is named only where the DNA matches it firmly. The size of a clone is reported for some rows only, either as once, few or many, or as a class for expanded clones.

j_call	clone_size	d_call	v_call	cdr3_aa	cdr3_nt
TRBJ2-1	NA	NA	TRBV2	CASSDRGHNEQFF	TGTGCCAGCAGTGATCGAGGGCACAATGAGCAGTTCTTC
TRBJ2-7	NA	NA	TRBV18	CASATGAASYEQYF	TGTGCCAGCGCCACCGGGGCTGCTTCCTACGAGCAGTACTTC
TRBJ2-7	once	NA	TRBV4-1	CASSQAPANSYEQYF	TGCGCCAGCAGCCAAGCGCCGGCAAACTCCTACGAGCAGTACTTC
TRBJ2-5	NA	TRBD2	TRBV7-3	CASSSRGGTETQYF	TGTGCCAGCAGCTCTCGGGGGGGTACAGAGACCCAGTACTTC
TRBJ1-6	NA	NA	TRBV5-1	CASSLKPMGGNSPLHF	TGCGCCAGCAGCTTGAAACCCATGGGGGGCAATTCACCCCTCCACTTT
TRBJ2-1	NA	TRBD1	TRBV6-4	CASSDSRGDSPNEQFF	TGTGCCAGCAGTGACTCGAGAGGGGACAGCCCCAATGAGCAGTTCTTC
TRBJ1-1	NA	NA	TRBV3-1/TRBV3-2	CASSQDRGTEAFF	TGTGCCAGCAGCCAAGATCGGGGCACTGAAGCTTTCTTT
TRBJ1-2	NA	NA	TRBV7-9	CASSFSDRRESTF	TGTGCCAGCAGCTTCAGTGACCGCAGGGAGAGCACCTTC
TRBJ1-6	NA	NA	TRBV6-1	CASSEGRSSYNSPLHF	TGTGCCAGCAGTGAAGGGCGGAGCTCCTATAATTCACCCCTCCACTTT
TRBJ2-7	NA	NA	TRBV5-1	CASSLATEGREQYF	TGCGCCAGCAGCTTGGCCACAGAGGGGCGGGAGCAGTACTTC
TRBJ1-3	NA	NA	TRBV11-2	CASSATGLRPGNTIYF	TGTGCCAGCAGCGCAACCGGGCTACGGCCTGGAAACACCATATATTTT
TRBJ2-7	NA	NA	TRBV19	CASSTVLTAYEQYF	TGTGCCAGTAGTACAGTGCTTACAGCCTACGAGCAGTACTTC
TRBJ2-3	NA	NA	TRBV2	CASVGPNRADTQYF	TGTGCCAGCGTCGGGCCTAACCGGGCAGATACGCAGTATTTT
TRBJ2-7	NA	TRBD2	TRBV7-9	CASSLREGGEQYF	TGTGCCAGCAGCTTGCGGGAGGGAGGCGAGCAGTACTTC
TRBJ1-2	NA	NA	TRBV23-1	CASSHPPCPPKF	TGCGCCAGCAGTCATCCCCCTTGCCCACCGAAATTC
TRBJ2-2	NA	NA	TRBV18	CASSPPVGAPAGELFF	TGTGCCAGCTCACCACCGGTTGGGGCCCCGGCTGGGGAGCTGTTTTTT
TRBJ1-2	NA	TRBD1	TRBV28	CASSFRDRGQGYTF	TGTGCCAGCAGTTTCCGGGACAGGGGGCAAGGCTACACCTTC
TRBJ2-7	NA	NA	TRBV7-9	CASSLSSRAIYEQYF	TGTGCCAGCAGCTTATCGTCCAGGGCAATCTACGAGCAGTACTTC
TRBJ1-1	NA	NA	TRBV28	CASSLRGNTEAFF	TGTGCCAGCAGTCTCAGGGGGAACACTGAAGCTTTCTTT
TRBJ1-2	NA	NA	TRBV7-8	CASSVNTRGYTF	TGTGCCAGCAGCGTAAACACCCGTGGCTACACCTTC
TRBJ2-2	NA	TRBD2	TRBV9	CASSLAGETGELFF	TGTGCCAGCAGCCTAGCGGGAGAAACCGGGGAGCTGTTTTTT
TRBJ1-1	once	TRBD1	TRBV27	CASSQSRGPEAFF	TGTGCCAGCAGTCAATCCAGGGGGCCTGAAGCTTTCTTT
TRBJ1-2	once	NA	TRBV3-1/TRBV3-2	CASSHYTSPIGYTF	TGTGCCAGCAGCCACTATACGTCTCCCATCGGCTACACCTTC
TRBJ1-1	NA	NA	TRBV27	CASSLSPGAFMNTEAFF	TGTGCCAGCAGTTTATCCCCTGGGGCCTTCATGAACACTGAAGCTTTCTTT
TRBJ2-1	NA	NA	TRBV18	CASSPSGEQFF	TGTGCCAGCTCACCATCTGGTGAGCAGTTCTTC
TRBJ2-2	NA	TRBD2	TRBV11-2	CASSIDGTSGRTGTGELFF	TGTGCCAGCAGCATCGATGGGACTAGCGGGAGAACGGGTACCGGGGAGCTGTTTTTT
TRBJ1-2	NA	NA	TRBV7-2	CASSLATGRTNYGYTF	TGTGCCAGCAGCTTAGCAACGGGCAGGACCAACTATGGCTACACCTTC
TRBJ1-2	NA	NA	TRBV2	CASSDPKRQHGGYTF	TGTGCCAGCAGTGACCCCAAGCGCCAGCACGGTGGCTACACCTTC
TRBJ2-2	few	TRBD2	TRBV19	CASLSGGSGELFF	TGTGCCAGTCTCAGCGGGGGCTCCGGGGAGCTGTTTTTT
TRBJ2-3	NA	NA	TRBV9	CASSVGLSTDTQYF	TGTGCCAGCAGCGTAGGGCTTAGCACAGATACGCAGTATTTT
TRBJ1-1	NA	TRBD1	TRBV28	CASSSDRGRAEAFF	TGTGCCAGCAGTAGTGACAGGGGGCGCGCTGAAGCTTTCTTT
TRBJ2-7	NA	NA	TRBV18	CASSLDSYEQYF	TGTGCCAGCTCCCTGGACAGCTACGAGCAGTACTTC
TRBJ2-3	NA	NA	TRBV6-6	CASIRSANTDTQYF	TGTGCCTCAATCAGGTCCGCAAACACAGATACGCAGTATTTT
TRBJ2-1	NA	NA	TRBV27	CASSWDNGVAYNEQFF	TGTGCCAGCAGTTGGGATAATGGGGTCGCCTACAATGAGCAGTTCTTC
TRBJ2-5	NA	NA	TRBV9	CASSVDGGLVRETQYF	TGTGCCAGCAGCGTAGACGGAGGATTAGTTCGGGAGACCCAGTACTTC
TRBJ2-1	NA	NA	TRBV6-2/TRBV6-3	CASSQPYNEQFF	TGTGCCAGCAGCCAACCCTATAATGAGCAGTTCTTC
TRBJ1-1	few	NA	TRBV28	CASIQGLWGTEAFF	TGTGCCAGCATCCAGGGGTTGTGGGGCACTGAAGCTTTCTTT
TRBJ1-3	NA	TRBD1	TRBV27	CASSRQGAPGNTIYF	TGTGCCAGCAGCCGACAGGGGGCGCCTGGAAACACCATATATTTT
TRBJ1-6	NA	NA	TRBV30	CAWSVPGHSPLHF	TGTGCCTGGAGTGTACCTGGACATTCACCCCTCCACTTT